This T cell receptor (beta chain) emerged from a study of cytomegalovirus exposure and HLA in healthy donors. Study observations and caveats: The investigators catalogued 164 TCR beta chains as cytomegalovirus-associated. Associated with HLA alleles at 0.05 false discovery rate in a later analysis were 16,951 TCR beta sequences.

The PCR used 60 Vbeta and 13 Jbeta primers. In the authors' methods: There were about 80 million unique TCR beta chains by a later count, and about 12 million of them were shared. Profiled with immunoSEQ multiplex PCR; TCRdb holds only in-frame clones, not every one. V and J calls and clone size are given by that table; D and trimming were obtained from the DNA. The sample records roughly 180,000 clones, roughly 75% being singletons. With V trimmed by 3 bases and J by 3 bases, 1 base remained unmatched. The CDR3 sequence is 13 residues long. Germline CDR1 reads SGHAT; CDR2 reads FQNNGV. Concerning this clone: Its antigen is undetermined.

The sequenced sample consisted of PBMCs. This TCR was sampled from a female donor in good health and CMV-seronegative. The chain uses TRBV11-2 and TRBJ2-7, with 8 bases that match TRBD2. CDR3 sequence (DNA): TGTGCCAGCAGCTTGGGACTAGGCTACGAGCAGTACTTC. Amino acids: CASSLGLGYEQYF.